These 10 T cell receptor beta chains came from one sample sequenced in a study of neurological immune-mediated disorders. TCRdb reanalysed the 5' RACE reads using MiXCR and keeps one entry per CDR3 protein. In the table there are roughly 52,000 distinct CDR3 sequences, around 5.8% of which are singletons. Input material: CD4+ T cells from blood. Receptors were obtained from a woman between 18 and 30 years old with multiple sclerosis.

This clonotype was seen many times. V usage is TRBV7-6 and J usage is TRBJ1-2, with 7 positions matching TRBD1. V dropped 3 bases and J dropped 0; count of bases not matched to a gene: 4. Looked up from germline, CDR1 is SGHVS and CDR2 is FNYEAQ. This CDR3 region has 15 residues. The CDR3 nucleotides are TGTGCCAGCAGCTTCCGACAGGGAGCTAACTATGGCTACACCTTC. As protein: CASSFRQGANYGYTF.

The genes are TRBV29-1 and TRBJ1-2; the match to TRBD1 covers 8 bases. Trimming took 4 bases from V and 8 from J; bases not matched to a gene: 18. The V gene's germline CDR1 is SQVTM and CDR2 ANQGSEA. The CDR3 runs to 16 residues. The CDR3 DNA reads as TGCAGCGTTGGTAAAGCCTCTGTCCAGGGGGCGAAAGGCTACACCTTC. As protein: CSVGKASVQGAKGYTF.

At least ten counts were recorded for this clonotype. The V gene is TRBV6-5, the J gene TRBJ2-1, with a weak D call TRBD2 (5 bases). Per germline, CDR1 MNHEY and CDR2 SVGAGI. The V gene lost 7 bases and the J gene lost 10 bases, with 20 bases spanning the gap. This CDR3 contains 14 residues. The chain's CDR3 is CASNDKRTPREQFF. For the CDR3, the DNA is TGTGCCAGCAACGACAAAAGGACTCCTAGGGAGCAGTTCTTC.

The sample holds many counts of this clonotype. The chain is built from TRBV5-1 and TRBJ1-1; a weak D match, TRBD1 (5 bases). V was pared by 7 bases and J by 7 bases, with 14 bases between. Germline V lookup: CDR1 SGHRS, CDR2 YFSETQ. This CDR3 has 12 amino acids. The chain's CDR3 is CASRSGPLEAFF. Written as DNA, the CDR3 is TGCGCCAGCCGATCGGGGCCCCTTGAAGCTTTCTTT.

A few counts support this clonotype. J is TRBJ2-3 and V is TRBV4-1; D is unresolved. The CDR3 covers 14 residues. Germline V gene data show CDR1 as MGHRA and CDR2 as YSYEKL. Trimming took off 2 bases at V and 7 bases at J, with 13 bases between the two ends. The CDR3 nucleotides are TGCGCCAGCAGCCAAAGAGGTGGTGTTAATACGCAGTATTTT. As protein: CASSQRGGVNTQYF.

The chain recombines TRBV5-4 with TRBJ2-2, with 12 bases identical to TRBD2. J was trimmed by 1 base and V by 6 bases; bases with no gene match: 19. Germline V gene lookup returns CDR1 SGHNT and CDR2 YYREEE (reference sequence). This CDR3 contains 21 residues. The CDR3: CASNYLLFGLAGNLNTGELFF. CDR3 DNA: TGTGCCAGCAACTACTTATTATTCGGACTAGCGGGGAACCTGAACACCGGGGAGCTGTTTTTT.

The sample holds many counts of this clonotype. CDR3 bases: TGTGCCAGCAGCCACCGGGCGGCAGGGGGCCGGGTCACTGAAGCTTTCTTT. This translates into CASSHRAAGGRVTEAFF. The chain links TRBV6-2 or TRBV6-3 to TRBJ1-1; 8 bases map to TRBD1. The CDR3 sequence is 17 residues long. V was pared by 6 bases and J by 4 bases, with 16 bases of the junction left unmatched. Germline V gene data show CDR1 as MNHEY and CDR2 as SVGEGT.

This clonotype is termed medium-sized. The gene calls are TRBV28 and TRBJ2-1; D not resolved. V lost 8 bases and J lost 9, with 17 bases in between. This CDR3 comprises 13 residues. Germline-derived CDR1 and CDR2 are MDHEN and SYDVKM. The CDR3 region is CASRFGARSEQFF. The CDR3 region has the DNA TGTGCCAGCCGATTTGGAGCGCGTTCTGAGCAGTTCTTC. Using reference TRBV28 and TRBJ2-1 for the parts outside the CDR3, the full variable domain is DVKVTQSSRYLVKRTGEKVFLECVQDMDHENMFWYRQDPGLGLRLIYFSYDVKMKEKGDIPEGYSVSREKKERFSLILESASTNQTSMYLCASRFGARSEQFFGPGTRLTVL.

This clonotype was counted ten times or more. The chain carries TRBV9 and TRBJ2-1, with a tentative D call TRBD1 (5 bases). V was clipped by 4 bases and J by 6 bases, with 17 bases between them. Germline V gene lookup returns CDR1 SGDLS and CDR2 YYNGEE. The CDR3 extends over 15 amino acids. The CDR3 protein is CASSWWGTGSNEQFF. For the CDR3, the DNA is TGTGCCAGCAGCTGGTGGGGCACAGGCAGCAATGAGCAGTTCTTC.

This clonotype was observed at least ten times. J is TRBJ2-5 and V is TRBV29-1, with D perhaps matching TRBD2 (6 bases). V gave up 3 bases and J gave up 4 bases, with 12 bases separating them. The CDR3 is 13 amino acids. Per germline, CDR1 SQVTM and CDR2 ANQGSEA. The CDR3 sequence: CSVEAGSGETQYF. The CDR3 DNA reads TGCAGCGTTGAGGCGGGGTCGGGAGAGACCCAGTACTTC.